This passage covers 32 T cell receptor beta chains from one sample sequenced in a study of T-cell reconstitution after alpha-beta-depleted transplantation in children. The authors prepared the TCRbeta library with unique molecular identifiers. MiXCR, applied by TCRdb to the PCR reads, yields one record per CDR3 protein. The sample lists about 460,000 distinct CDR3 sequences, roughly an eighth seen once, with less than 6.5% in the top ten. This material consisted of PBMCs from the stem cell graft donor, taken from the stem cell graft. The receptors come from a human donor who donated a stem cell graft to a child with combined immunodeficiency.

J is TRBJ1-3 and V is TRBV2, with TRBD1 matching over 9 bases. Germline V gene lookup returns CDR1 SNHLY and CDR2 FYNNEI. V lost 4 bases and J lost 2; bases outside the gene matches: 3. CDR3 length equals 15 residues. The CDR3 protein is CASSGDRGAGNTIYF. The CDR3, as DNA: TGTGCCAGCAGTGGCGACAGGGGGGCTGGAAACACCATATATTTT.

The chain uses TRBV9 and TRBJ2-7; D remains unclear. The CDR3 is 15 amino acids. Trimming pared 0 bases from V and 0 bases from J, leaving 10 bases between. Germline assignment: CDR1 SGDLS and CDR2 YYNGEE. CDR3: CASSVAITNSYEQYF. CDR3 coding DNA: TGTGCCAGCAGCGTAGCCATCACTAACTCCTACGAGCAGTACTTC. Drawing the rest from reference TRBV9 and TRBJ2-7, the complete variable domain is DSGVTQTPKHLITATGQRVTLRCSPRSGDLSVYWYQQSLDQGLQFLIQYYNGEERAKGNILERFSAQQFPDLHSELNLSSLELGDSALYFCASSVAITNSYEQYFGPGTRLTVT.

This chain uses TRBV7-9 with TRBJ2-3, with D uncertain. V shed 6 bases and J shed 2 bases, with 12 bases lying between them. The CDR3 runs to 14 residues. The V gene's germline CDR1 is SEHNR and CDR2 FQNEAQ (reference sequence). This CDR3 reads CASSSPWNTDTQYF. CDR3 sequence (DNA): TGTGCCAGCAGTTCTCCCTGGAACACAGATACGCAGTATTTT.

This clonotype was found many times. CDR3 region: CSVAGLAVETQYF. In DNA form, the CDR3 reads TGCAGCGTCGCAGGACTAGCGGTCGAGACCCAGTACTTC. This chain uses TRBV29-1 with TRBJ2-5; TRBD2 matches at 10 bases. Trimming cost V 6 bases and J 5 bases; bases outside gene matches: 6. The CDR3 contains 13 residues. Germline loops: CDR1 SQVTM, CDR2 ANQGSEA.

This clonotype was recorded many times. V gene TRBV20-1 combines with J gene TRBJ2-5, with TRBD2 matching 11 bases. The length of the CDR3 is 16 residues. V shed 0 bases and J 2 bases; nucleotides not matched to a gene: 5. The germline V gene has CDR1 DFQATT and CDR2 SNEGSKA (reference sequence). CDR3 in DNA: TGCAGTGCTAGAGATCTAGCGGGGGGTGGGCAAGAGACCCAGTACTTC. Its translation: CSARDLAGGGQETQYF.

This clonotype was observed many times. The chain couples TRBV28 to TRBJ1-2, with 7 bases fitting TRBD1. The CDR3 spans 15 residues. Germline V lookup: CDR1 MDHEN, CDR2 SYDVKM. The V gene end was trimmed by 4 bases and the J gene end by 8 bases; junction bases not matched to a gene: 13. This chain's CDR3 is CASSSWAQQGQGYTF. Written as DNA, the CDR3 is TGTGCCAGCAGTTCCTGGGCACAACAGGGGCAGGGCTACACCTTC.

The chain has TRBV5-1 and TRBJ2-7; D ambiguous. The CDR3 consists of 14 residues. Germline V gene sequence: CDR1 SGHRS, CDR2 YFSETQ. The V end was cut by 1 base, the J end by 7 bases, with 15 bases between. CDR3 in DNA: TGCGCCAGCAGCTTGTATGGGCCCCCTGCGGAGCAGTACTTC. Translating it yields CASSLYGPPAEQYF.

This clonotype appeared a few times. The genes are TRBV6-4 and TRBJ1-1; D not certain. There are 13 residues in the CDR3. V shed 6 bases and J shed 2 bases, with 10 bases lying between them. Germline loops: CDR1 MRHNA, CDR2 SNTAGT. CDR3 nucleotide sequence: TGTGCCAGCAGCCTAGAGAGAAACACTGAAGCTTTCTTT. Translation: CASSLERNTEAFF.

This clonotype was picked up a small number of times. This sequence joins TRBV24-1 and TRBJ2-1; the D gene is possibly TRBD1 (5 bases). The CDR3 is 15 residues long. Trimming removed 4 bases from V and 10 bases from J, with 19 bases in between. Germline V gives CDR1 KGHDR, CDR2 SFDVKD. CDR3 DNA sequence: TGTGCCACCAGTGAAATAGGGGTTCATGAACAGGAGCAGTTCTTC. Its translation is CATSEIGVHEQEQFF.

The rearrangement links TRBV7-9 to TRBJ2-7; TRBD2 might be the D (5 bases). This CDR3 is built from 14 residues. Trimming shortened V by 1 base and J by 6 bases, and 13 bases separated the two germline ends. Germline V gene lookup returns CDR1 SEHNR and CDR2 FQNEAQ (reference sequence). CDR3 loop: CASSLEDPGCEQYF. CDR3 nucleotides: TGTGCCAGCAGCTTAGAAGATCCGGGGTGCGAGCAGTACTTC.

This clonotype was detected a few times. This chain connects TRBV7-2 to TRBJ2-1; 11 nucleotides match TRBD2. Germline lookup yields CDR1 SGHTA and CDR2 FQGNSA. Trimming took 4 bases from V and 6 from J; bases not matched to a gene: 5. This CDR3 is built from 15 residues. The CDR3 DNA sequence: TGTGCCAGCAGCTACGCCGGACTAGCGGGCAATGAGCAGTTCTTC. Translating gives CASSYAGLAGNEQFF. The full variable domain, rest sourced from reference TRBV7-2 and TRBJ2-1, is GAGVSQSPSNKVTEKGKDVELRCDPISGHTALYWYRQSLGQGLEFLIYFQGNSAPDKSGLPSDRFSAERTGGSVSTLTIQRTQQEDSAVYLCASSYAGLAGNEQFFGPGTRLTVL.

The chain employs TRBV10-2 and TRBJ2-3; 7 bases are shared with TRBD2. After removal of 4 bases from V and 0 bases from J, the junction contained 4 bases not matched to a gene. The CDR3 has 15 amino acids. Germline V lookup: CDR1 WSHSY, CDR2 SAAADI. CDR3 sequence (DNA): TGCGCCAGCAGTGGTTCTAGCGGAAGCACAGATACGCAGTATTTT. Translating gives CASSGSSGSTDTQYF.

This sequence joins TRBV13 and TRBJ1-1, with 10 bases aligning to TRBD1. With V trimmed by 2 bases and J by 5 bases, 8 bases remained unmatched. This CDR3 comprises 16 residues. Germline CDR1 is PRHDT and CDR2 is FYEKMQ (reference sequence). The chain's CDR3 is CASSLTRQGAGTEAFF. CDR3 bases: TGTGCCAGCAGCTTAACCCGACAGGGGGCGGGTACTGAAGCTTTCTTT.

This chain links TRBV4-2 with TRBJ1-1; tentative D call: TRBD1 (6 bases). The CDR3 runs to 15 residues. The V and J ends lost 1 base and 3 bases respectively, with 12 bases between them. CDR1 and CDR2 (germline): LGHNA, YNFKEQ. The DNA of the CDR3 is TGTGCCAGCAGCCAAGGGGGGGGCTTGCACACTGAAGCTTTCTTT. Protein: CASSQGGGLHTEAFF.

This clonotype appeared a few times. This rearrangement joins TRBV12-3 or TRBV12-4 to TRBJ1-1; D may be TRBD1 (5 bases). The CDR3 totals 12 residues. V was pared by 6 bases and J by 7 bases, with 12 bases between. DNA of the CDR3: TGTGCCAGCAGCCGAGGGACGGTTGAAGCTTTCTTT. Its translation is CASSRGTVEAFF.

This clonotype was counted a few times. The V call is TRBV10-3, the J call TRBJ2-1, with D hard to call. The V end was cut by 4 bases, the J end by 8 bases, with 6 bases between. This CDR3 contains 11 residues. The V gene's germline CDR1 is ENHRY and CDR2 SYGVKD. In DNA form, the CDR3 reads TGTGCCATCAGTGCCGTTGATGAGCAGTTCTTC. Translation: CAISAVDEQFF.

J is TRBJ1-6 and V is TRBV30; D ambiguous. Germline V lookup: CDR1 GTSNPN, CDR2 SVGIG (reference sequence). With 3 bases removed from V and 1 base from J, the gap between germline ends came to 4 bases. The CDR3 sequence is 13 residues long. The CDR3 reads CAWRGSYNSPLHF. DNA for the CDR3: TGTGCCTGGAGGGGTTCCTATAATTCACCCCTCCACTTT. Full variable domain (rest looked up from reference TRBV30 and TRBJ1-6): SQTIHQWPATLVQPVGSPLSLECTVEGTSNPNLYWYRQAAGRGLQLLFYSVGIGQISSEVPQNLSASRPQDRQFILSSKKLLLSDSGFYLCAWRGSYNSPLHFGNGTRLTVT.

This clonotype appeared many times. This chain connects TRBV20-1 to TRBJ2-1, with D perhaps being TRBD1 or TRBD2 (5 bases each). Germline values: CDR1 DFQATT, CDR2 SNEGSKA (reference sequence). The CDR3 extends over 16 amino acids. V shed 1 base and J shed 6 bases, with 19 bases lying between them. In DNA form, the CDR3 reads TGCAGTGCTAGAGCCCGGGGCGGGTTGACCCTCAATGAGCAGTTCTTC. It encodes CSARARGGLTLNEQFF.

This clonotype showed up just a few times. V usage is TRBV27 and J usage is TRBJ2-7, with 7 bases lining up with TRBD1. The V segment lost 6 bases and the J segment 6 bases; nucleotides outside the gene matches: 5. This CDR3 spans 12 amino acids. CDR1 is MNHEY, CDR2 SMNVEV, per germline (reference sequence). CDR3 in DNA: TGTGCCAGCAGGGCAAACAGGGGCGAGCAGTACTTC. Translating gives CASRANRGEQYF.

This clonotype was detected only a few times. The rearrangement uses TRBV4-3 and TRBJ2-6; D call uncertain. The CDR3 runs 16 residues. V was clipped by 0 bases and J by 0 bases, with 6 bases between them. The germline V gene encodes CDR1 LGHNA and CDR2 YSLEER. The CDR3 sequence: CASSQDWRSGANVLTF. CDR3 DNA: TGCGCCAGCAGCCAAGATTGGCGCTCTGGGGCCAACGTCCTGACTTTC.

This clonotype was counted between two and nine times. J is TRBJ1-1 and V is TRBV20-1; TRBD1 matches 12 bases. V was clipped by 1 base and J by 5 bases; unmatched bases: 5. Germline-derived CDR1 and CDR2 are DFQATT and SNEGSKA (reference sequence). This CDR3 is 15 amino acids long. CDR3 region: CSARARDRGLTEAFF. CDR3 coding DNA: TGCAGTGCTAGAGCCAGGGACAGGGGGCTTACTGAAGCTTTCTTT.

This clonotype was observed a handful of times. The chain has TRBV6-1 and TRBJ2-3; 10 positions match TRBD2. The CDR3 loop spans 15 amino acids. Unmatched junction bases numbered 9, after V lost 5 bases and J lost 7 bases. Per the germline V gene, CDR1 is MNHNS and CDR2 is SASEGT. The CDR3 nucleotides read TGTGCCAGCAGTCCCAGCGGGAGGGCTGTATATACGCAGTATTTT. It is translated as CASSPSGRAVYTQYF.

The V call is TRBV4-3, the J call TRBJ2-7; D tentatively reads TRBD1 or TRBD2 (5 bases each). There are 15 residues in the CDR3. Germline CDR1 LGHNA, CDR2 YSLEER. Trimming stripped 0 bases from V and 6 bases from J, with 15 bases between. In DNA, the CDR3 is TGCGCCAGCAGCCAAGATTTCCGGGGCTCTGGCGAGCAGTACTTC. Its translation: CASSQDFRGSGEQYF.

Only a few counts were recorded for this clonotype. V gene TRBV20-1 combines with J gene TRBJ2-1; 9 bases line up with TRBD2. The CDR3 is made up of 16 amino acids. Germline values: CDR1 DFQATT, CDR2 SNEGSKA (reference sequence). Trimming took 5 bases from V and 3 from J; bases not matched to a gene: 11. CDR3 sequence (DNA): TGCAGTGCTGCCCGTCGAACAGCGGGAGGCTACAATGAGCAGTTCTTC. Its translation is CSAARRTAGGYNEQFF.

This clonotype occurred many times. The V call is TRBV27, the J call TRBJ2-7; no reliable D call. The CDR3 is made up of 13 amino acids. Germline assignment: CDR1 MNHEY and CDR2 SMNVEV (reference sequence). Trimming took off 3 bases at V and 7 bases at J, with 13 bases between the two ends. The DNA of the CDR3 is TGTGCCAGCAGTTTGACCCGGATTGGGGAGCAGTACTTC. Translating it yields CASSLTRIGEQYF.

This clonotype occurred a few times. The chain employs TRBV4-2 and TRBJ2-7, with D possibly TRBD2 on 7 matching bases. Germline V gene sequence: CDR1 LGHNA, CDR2 YNFKEQ. V lost 0 bases to trimming and J lost 5 bases, with 11 bases between them. This CDR3 region has 14 residues. The CDR3 DNA is TGTGCCAGCAGCCAAGATGGGGGGGCGGACGAGCAGTACTTC. Translation gives CASSQDGGADEQYF.

This clonotype has only a few counts. The chain joins TRBV4-3 to TRBJ1-6, with D unclear. The CDR3 covers 15 residues. CDR1 is LGHNA, CDR2 YSLEER, per germline. V shed 0 bases and J shed 7 bases, with 10 bases lying between them. CDR3 in amino acids: CASSQEGLGNSPLHF. As DNA, the CDR3 is TGCGCCAGCAGCCAAGAGGGTCTCGGAAATTCACCCCTCCACTTT.

This clonotype was detected many times. The V gene is TRBV28, the J gene TRBJ2-2; D is unresolved. The CDR3 spans 16 residues. Trimming cost V 2 bases and J 0 bases, with 10 bases left between them. CDR1 and CDR2 from the germline V gene are MDHEN and SYDVKM. The CDR3 bases are TGTGCCAGCAGTTTACTACAGAACTCGAACACCGGGGAGCTGTTTTTT. It translates to CASSLLQNSNTGELFF.

This clonotype has a count of ten or more. The genes are TRBV12-3 or TRBV12-4 and TRBJ2-7; TRBD1 aligns across 8 bases. V shed 6 bases and J 3 bases; nucleotides not matched to a gene: 1. The CDR3 is 12 residues long. In DNA, the CDR3 is TGTGCCAGCAGCGACAGGGGCTACGAGCAGTACTTC. This gives the protein CASSDRGYEQYF.

This clonotype has more than one count but fewer than ten. The chain carries TRBV5-1 and TRBJ1-3; D gene unclear. Trimming cost V 1 base and J 2 bases, with 13 bases left between them. The CDR3 contains 16 residues. Germline V gene data show CDR1 as SGHRS and CDR2 as YFSETQ. The chain's CDR3 is CASSLSASSAGNTIYF. The CDR3 nucleotides read TGCGCCAGCAGCTTGTCGGCCTCGTCAGCTGGAAACACCATATATTTT.

This clonotype came up many times. This chain uses TRBV7-2 with TRBJ2-7, with unresolved D. This CDR3 is built from 16 residues. From germline, CDR1 is SGHTA and CDR2 FQGNSA. V lost 0 bases and J lost 3, with 15 bases in between. CDR3 DNA sequence: TGTGCCAGCAGCTTAGCGGGGAATCGTTTGGGCTACGAGCAGTACTTC. Its translation is CASSLAGNRLGYEQYF.

V gene TRBV7-8 combines with J gene TRBJ2-5, with D possibly TRBD2 on 7 matching bases. Germline CDR1 is SGHVS and CDR2 is FQNEAQ. This CDR3 has 15 amino acids. The V end lost 0 bases, the J end lost 5 bases, and 13 bases lay between the germline ends. CDR3 protein: CASSLARGGGETQYF. The CDR3 nucleotides are TGTGCCAGCAGCTTAGCGAGGGGGGGAGGGGAGACCCAGTACTTC.